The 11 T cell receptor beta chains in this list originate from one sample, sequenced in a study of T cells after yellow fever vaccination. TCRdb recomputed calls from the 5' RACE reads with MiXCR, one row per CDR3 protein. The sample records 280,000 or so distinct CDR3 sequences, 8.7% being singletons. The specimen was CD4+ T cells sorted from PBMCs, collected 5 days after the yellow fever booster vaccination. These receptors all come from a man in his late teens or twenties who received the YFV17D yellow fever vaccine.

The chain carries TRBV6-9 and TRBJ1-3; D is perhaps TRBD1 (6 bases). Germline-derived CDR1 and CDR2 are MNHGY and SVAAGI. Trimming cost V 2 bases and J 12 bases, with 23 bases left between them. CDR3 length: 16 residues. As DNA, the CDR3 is TGTGCCAGCAGTTATGACGGACGGCGTCGGACAGAGGGCATATATTTT. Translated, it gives CASSYDGRRRTEGIYF.

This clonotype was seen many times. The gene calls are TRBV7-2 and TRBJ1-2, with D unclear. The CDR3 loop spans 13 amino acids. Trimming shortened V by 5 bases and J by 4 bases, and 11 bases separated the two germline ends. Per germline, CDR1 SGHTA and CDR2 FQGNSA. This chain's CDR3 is CASSPTSGYGYTF. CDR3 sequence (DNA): TGTGCCAGCAGCCCTACTTCGGGCTATGGCTACACCTTC.

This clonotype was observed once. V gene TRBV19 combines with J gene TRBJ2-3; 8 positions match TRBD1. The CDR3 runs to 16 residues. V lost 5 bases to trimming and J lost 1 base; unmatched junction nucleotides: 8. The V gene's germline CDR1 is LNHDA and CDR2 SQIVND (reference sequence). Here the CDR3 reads CASSSWTGIGTDTQYF. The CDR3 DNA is TGTGCCAGTAGTTCATGGACAGGGATCGGCACAGATACGCAGTATTTT. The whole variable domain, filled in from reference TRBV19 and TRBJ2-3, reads DGGITQSPKYLFRKEGQNVTLSCEQNLNHDAMYWYRQDPGQGLRLIYYSQIVNDFQKGDIAEGYSVSREKKESFPLTVTSAQKNPTAFYLCASSSWTGIGTDTQYFGPGTRLTVL.

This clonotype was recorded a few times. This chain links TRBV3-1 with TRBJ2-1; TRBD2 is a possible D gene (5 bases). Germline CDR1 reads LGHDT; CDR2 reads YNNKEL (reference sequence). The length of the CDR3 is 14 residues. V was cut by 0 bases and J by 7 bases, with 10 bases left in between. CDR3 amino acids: CASSQDSSGNEQFF. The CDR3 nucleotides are TGTGCCAGCAGCCAAGACTCTTCGGGGAATGAGCAGTTCTTC.

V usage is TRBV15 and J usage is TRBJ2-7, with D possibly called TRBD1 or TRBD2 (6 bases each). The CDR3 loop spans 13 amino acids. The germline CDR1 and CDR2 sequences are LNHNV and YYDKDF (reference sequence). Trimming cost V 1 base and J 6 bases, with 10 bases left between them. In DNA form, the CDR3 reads TGTGCCACCAGCAGAGTCAAGGGGGGCGAGCAGTACGTC. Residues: CATSRVKGGEQYV.

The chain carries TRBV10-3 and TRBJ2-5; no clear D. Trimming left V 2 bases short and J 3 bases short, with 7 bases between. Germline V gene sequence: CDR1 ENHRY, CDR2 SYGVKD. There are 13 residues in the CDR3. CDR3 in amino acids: CAISEVGKETQYF. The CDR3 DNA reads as TGTGCCATCAGTGAGGTTGGGAAAGAGACCCAGTACTTC.

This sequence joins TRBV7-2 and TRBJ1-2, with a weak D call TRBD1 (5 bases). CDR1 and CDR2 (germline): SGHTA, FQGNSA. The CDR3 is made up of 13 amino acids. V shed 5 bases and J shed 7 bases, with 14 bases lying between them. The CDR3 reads CASSPGTTGGYTF. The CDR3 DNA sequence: TGTGCCAGCAGCCCAGGGACTACGGGTGGCTACACCTTC.

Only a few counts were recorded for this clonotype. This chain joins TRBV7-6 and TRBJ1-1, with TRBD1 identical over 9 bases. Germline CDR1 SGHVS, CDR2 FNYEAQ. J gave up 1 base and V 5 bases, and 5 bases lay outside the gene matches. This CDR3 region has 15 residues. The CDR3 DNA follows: TGTGCCAGCAGCCTAGGACAGGGGAAGAACACTGAAGCTTTCTTT. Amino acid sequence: CASSLGQGKNTEAFF.

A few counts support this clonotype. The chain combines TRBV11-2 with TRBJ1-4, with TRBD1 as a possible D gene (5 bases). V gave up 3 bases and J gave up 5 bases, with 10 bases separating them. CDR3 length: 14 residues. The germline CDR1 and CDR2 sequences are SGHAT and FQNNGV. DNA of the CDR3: TGTGCCAGCAGCTTCCGGACATACAATGAAAAACTGTTTTTT. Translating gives CASSFRTYNEKLFF.

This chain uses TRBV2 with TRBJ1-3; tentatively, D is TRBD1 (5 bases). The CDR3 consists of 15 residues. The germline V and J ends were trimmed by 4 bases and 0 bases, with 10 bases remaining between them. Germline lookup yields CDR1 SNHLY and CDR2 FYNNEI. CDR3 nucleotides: TGTGCCAGCAGTGTCGACAGAGGCTCTGGAAACACCATATATTTT. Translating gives CASSVDRGSGNTIYF.

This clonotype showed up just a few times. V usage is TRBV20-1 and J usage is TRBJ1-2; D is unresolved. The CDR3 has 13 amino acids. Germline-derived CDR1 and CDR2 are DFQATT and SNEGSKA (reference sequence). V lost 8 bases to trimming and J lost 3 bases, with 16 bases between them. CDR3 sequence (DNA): TGCAGTCCTCTCGACAAGAGCTACTATGGCTACACCTTC. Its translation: CSPLDKSYYGYTF.